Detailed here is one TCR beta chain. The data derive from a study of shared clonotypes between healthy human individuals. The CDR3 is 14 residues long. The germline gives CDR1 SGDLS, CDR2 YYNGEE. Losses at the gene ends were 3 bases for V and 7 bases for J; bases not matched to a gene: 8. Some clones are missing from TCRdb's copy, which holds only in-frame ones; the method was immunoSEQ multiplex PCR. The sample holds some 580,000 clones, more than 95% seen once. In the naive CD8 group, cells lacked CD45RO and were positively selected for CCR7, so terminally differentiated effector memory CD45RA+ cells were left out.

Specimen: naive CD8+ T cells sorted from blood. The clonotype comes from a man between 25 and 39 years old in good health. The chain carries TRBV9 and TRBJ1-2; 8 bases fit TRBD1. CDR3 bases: TGTGCCAGCAGCGACTCGACAGGGGCCTCTGGCTACACCTTC. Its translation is CASSDSTGASGYTF.